This entry describes one TCR beta chain. Its antigen is undetermined. The data stem from a study of siplizumab effects on memory and regulatory T cells. Trimming removed 1 base at V and 5 bases at J, with 18 bases between. The CDR3 totals 16 residues. Germline CDR1 reads SEHNR; CDR2 reads FQNEAQ (reference sequence). Study-level results: Where siplizumab was present, mappable alloreactive CD4+ clones averaged 68.8% Treg-derived, compared with less than 35% in controls. Siplizumab significantly brought down the alloreactive sequences that trace back to unstimulated CD4+ memory cells.

TCR templates, some 93,000 per sample, were assayed. Sequenced by immunoSEQ multiplex PCR; TCRdb stores in-frame clones only, minus some. The sample lists tens of thousands of clones; approximately 89% were seen once. This TCR was sampled from a human donor in good health. The J gene is TRBJ2-7, the V gene TRBV7-9; perhaps TRBD2 as D (6 bases). The sample consisted of Tregs sorted from blood. The CDR3 sequence: CASSLGARVRRDEQYF. Written as DNA, the CDR3 is TGTGCCAGCAGCTTAGGAGCAAGGGTTAGGAGGGACGAGCAGTACTTC. Full variable domain (outside the CDR3, taken from reference TRBV7-9 and TRBJ2-7): DTGVSQNPRHKITKRGQNVTFRCDPISEHNRLYWYRQTLGQGPEFLTYFQNEAQLEKSRLLSDRFSAERPKGSFSTLEIQRTEQGDSAMYLCASSLGARVRRDEQYFGPGTRLTVT.